The 18 T cell receptor beta chains listed next were all sequenced from one sample in a study of regulatory T cells in long-lasting Graves disease. Time point meaning: newly diagnosed GD, antithyroid drugs for less than 3 months. Scientists built the TCR library using RNA that was extracted from PBMCs. Building the TCR beta libraries relied on iRepertoire HTBI primers, and CDR3 regions underwent Arm-PCR. TCRdb itself ran the multiplex PCR reads through MiXCR, one entry per CDR3 protein. The sample has approximately 460,000 distinct CDR3 sequences, about 17% seen once. The sample also formed part of further work on T cells in Graves' hyperthyroidism and ophthalmopathy.

This sample comprised peripheral blood mononuclear cells (PBMCs), obtained at new diagnosis, from a patient treated with antithyroid drugs. The receptor source for this set is a woman in her twenties or thirties with Graves disease.

The rearrangement uses TRBV28 and TRBJ2-2; D unresolved. The CDR3 has 16 amino acids. CDR1 is MDHEN and CDR2 is SYDVKM in the germline V gene. V shed 1 base and J shed 2 bases, with 11 bases lying between them. The CDR3 loop reads CASSLFAYANTGELFF. The CDR3 bases are TGTGCCAGCAGTTTATTTGCCTACGCCAACACCGGGGAGCTGTTTTTT.

The chain recombines TRBV7-9 with TRBJ1-1; D gene uncertain. Trimming shortened V by 4 bases and J by 4 bases, and 13 bases separated the two germline ends. From germline, CDR1 is SEHNR and CDR2 FQNEAQ (reference sequence). CDR3 size: 14 residues. The CDR3 reads CASSSLEPGTEAFF. CDR3 in DNA: TGTGCCAGCAGCTCGCTAGAACCGGGCACTGAAGCTTTCTTT.

This clonotype was detected only a few times. The CDR3 region has the DNA TGCGCCAGCAGCTTTTCGCACTCTGGGGCCAACGTCCTGACTTTC. Its protein is CASSFSHSGANVLTF. The rearrangement links TRBV5-1 to TRBJ2-6; the D is unclear. Between the trimmed V and J ends, which lost 2 bases and 0 bases, there was a span of 6 bases. Germline V gene lookup returns CDR1 SGHRS and CDR2 YFSETQ. This CDR3 contains 15 residues.

Comments on this clonotype: A read error may be the cause here, since a much bigger clone is one base away. The chain uses TRBV12-3 or TRBV12-4 and TRBJ1-5; D is uncertain. There are 13 residues in the CDR3. This CDR3 is CGSSWEHNQPQHF. The DNA for the CDR3 is TGTGGCAGCAGTTGGGAGCATAATCAGCCCCAGCATTTT.

The chain has TRBV28 and TRBJ2-1, with D uncertain. Germline V gives CDR1 MDHEN, CDR2 SYDVKM. This CDR3 has 13 residues. V gave up 4 bases and J gave up 3 bases, with 7 bases separating them. The CDR3 sequence: CASSYALYNEQFF. For the CDR3, the DNA is TGTGCCAGCAGTTACGCCCTCTACAATGAGCAGTTCTTC.

This clonotype was recorded at least ten times. The chain carries TRBV2 and TRBJ2-1; weak D call: TRBD2 (6 bases). The CDR3 runs 14 residues. Looked up from germline, CDR1 is SNHLY and CDR2 is FYNNEI. Trimming cost V 4 bases and J 2 bases, with 9 bases left between them. In DNA, the CDR3 is TGTGCCAGCAGTGGGGACTTGCCCTACAATGAGCAGTTCTTC. Its translation is CASSGDLPYNEQFF. Based on the CDR3 plus reference TRBV2 and TRBJ2-1, the full variable domain is EPEVTQTPSHQVTQMGQEVILRCVPISNHLYFYWYRQILGQKVEFLVSFYNNEISEKSEIFDDQFSVERPDGSNFTLKIRSTKLEDSAMYFCASSGDLPYNEQFFGPGTRLTVL.

J is TRBJ1-1 and V is TRBV18; D is unclear. The ends were cut back, 3 bases at V and 2 bases at J, with 10 bases in the middle. The CDR3 covers 14 residues. CDR1 is KGHSH and CDR2 is LQKENI in the germline V gene. Here the CDR3 reads CASSPDEPNTEAFF. CDR3 in DNA: TGTGCCAGCTCACCGGACGAGCCAAACACTGAAGCTTTCTTT.

This clonotype was recorded at least ten times. The chain is built from TRBV11-1 and TRBJ2-1; 11 positions match TRBD2. Losses at the gene ends were 5 bases for V and 4 bases for J; bases not matched to a gene: 4. This CDR3 spans 15 amino acids. Germline CDR1 is SGHAT and CDR2 is FQDESV (reference sequence). CDR3 region: CASSRGTSGYNEQFF. The CDR3, as DNA: TGTGCCAGCAGCCGCGGGACTAGCGGATACAATGAGCAGTTCTTC.

This clonotype has at least ten counts. The chain combines TRBV27 with TRBJ2-1; D is unclear. The CDR3 extends over 15 amino acids. Trimming left V 3 bases short and J 5 bases short, with 14 bases between. Germline assignment: CDR1 MNHEY and CDR2 SMNVEV (reference sequence). The CDR3 DNA reads TGTGCCAGCAGTTTTTTCGGTAAATCTCACAATGAGCAGTTCTTC. It is translated as CASSFFGKSHNEQFF.

This clonotype has a count of ten or more. The J gene is TRBJ2-2, the V gene TRBV12-3 or TRBV12-4, with 8 bases matching TRBD1. The CDR3 is made up of 16 amino acids. V was clipped by 5 bases and J by 5 bases; unmatched bases: 10. This CDR3 is CASSARSTGVTGELFF. The CDR3, as DNA: TGTGCCAGCAGTGCCAGGTCGACAGGGGTAACCGGGGAGCTGTTTTTT.

This clonotype was detected many times. Its ends do not fully match the called genes, so a read error is possible. V and J are TRBV6-1 and TRBJ1-1; no firm D call. Germline CDR1 MNHNS, CDR2 SASEGT. The CDR3 is made up of 16 amino acids. The CDR3 loop reads CASSQARGVSNTEAFF. CDR3 nucleotides: TGTGCCAGCAGTCAAGCCCGTGGGGTCTCGAACACTGAAGCTTTCTTT.

V usage is TRBV4-3 and J usage is TRBJ2-3; 12 bases fit TRBD2. Germline values: CDR1 LGHNA, CDR2 YSLEER. J gave up 3 bases and V 0 bases, and 7 bases lay outside the gene matches. The CDR3 consists of 18 residues. In nucleotides, the CDR3 is TGCGCCAGCAGCCAAGACTTGACTAGCGGGAGTAGGACAGATACGCAGTATTTT. It specifies CASSQDLTSGSRTDTQYF.

In its sample, this clonotype was seen many times. The chain couples TRBV11-3 to TRBJ2-1, with D uncertain. With 0 bases removed from V and 5 bases from J, the gap between germline ends came to 5 bases. CDR3 length: 13 amino acids. The germline gives CDR1 SGHNT, CDR2 YENEEA. CDR3 residues: CASSLDFDNEQFF. CDR3 DNA sequence: TGTGCCAGCAGCTTAGATTTCGACAATGAGCAGTTCTTC.

This clonotype has a count of ten or more. This chain joins TRBV28 and TRBJ2-4; 7 bases fit TRBD1. The CDR3 length is 14 residues. Germline CDR1 is MDHEN and CDR2 is SYDVKM. J was trimmed by 3 bases and V by 8 bases; bases with no gene match: 7. This CDR3 reads CASHTTGDKNIQYF. CDR3 DNA sequence: TGTGCCAGCCATACTACAGGGGACAAAAACATTCAGTACTTC.

V and J are TRBV9 and TRBJ2-6; TRBD1 matches at 7 bases. Trimming at V came to 3 bases and at J to 0 bases, leaving 6 bases not matched to a gene. Germline CDR1 is SGDLS and CDR2 is YYNGEE. The CDR3 loop spans 17 amino acids. The CDR3 nucleotides read TGTGCCAGCAGCGCGACAGGGTCGAGCTCTGGGGCCAACGTCCTGACTTTC. The encoded protein is CASSATGSSSGANVLTF.

This clonotype was seen ten or more times. The CDR3 reads CASSQAPNTEAFF. In nucleotides, the CDR3 is TGTGCCAGCAGTCAAGCCCCGAACACTGAAGCTTTCTTT. The chain carries TRBV27 and TRBJ1-1; D is unresolved. V dropped 5 bases and J dropped 1 base, with 8 bases sitting between them. Germline CDR1 reads MNHEY; CDR2 reads SMNVEV (reference sequence). The CDR3 extends over 13 amino acids.

This clonotype was seen repeatedly, ten times or more. The DNA for the CDR3 is TGTGCCAGCAGGGACGGGGCGGGACTAGGCACCTACGAGCAGTACTTC. Its protein is CASRDGAGLGTYEQYF. The chain uses TRBV6-1 and TRBJ2-7; TRBD2 matches 8 bases. V lost 6 bases, J lost 2 bases, and 12 bases stayed unmatched. The germline V gene has CDR1 MNHNS and CDR2 SASEGT. The CDR3 contains 16 residues.

This clonotype was counted ten times or more. The chain combines TRBV27 with TRBJ2-3; the match to TRBD2 covers 10 bases. V lost 11 bases to trimming and J lost 1 base; unmatched junction nucleotides: 6. Looked up from germline, CDR1 is MNHEY and CDR2 is SMNVEV (reference sequence). The CDR3 totals 14 residues. The CDR3 loop reads CADGAGGGTDTQYF. In DNA, the CDR3 is TGTGCCGACGGAGCGGGAGGGGGCACAGATACGCAGTATTTT.